This T cell receptor beta chain was captured in a study of shared clonotypes between healthy human individuals. Across the study: Three plates each covered CD4 naive and memory; CD8 naive two, CD8 memory one.

Trimming pared 0 bases from V and 2 bases from J, leaving 11 bases between. The germline gives CDR1 SGHRS, CDR2 YFSETQ. This CDR3 spans 15 amino acids. Repertoires were generated with immunoSEQ multiplex PCR, while TCRdb's copy carries only in-frame clones and drops some. The sample consists of roughly 640,000 clones, about 96% of them appearing once. Study findings and constraints: Clonotypes not shared had lower generation probabilities than those common to all four donors. Generally, estimated richness proved larger in naive subsets than it did in memory subsets.

Comment on this clone: Its target is unknown.

The specimen sequenced was naive CD4+ T cells sorted from blood. Described subset: CD45RA+ positively selected. The receptor was derived from a woman between 25 and 40 years old in good health. The genes are TRBV5-1 and TRBJ2-5, with TRBD2 as a possible D gene (5 bases). The CDR3 spells CASSLGGQLQETQYF. In DNA, the CDR3 is TGCGCCAGCAGCTTGGGAGGGCAGTTACAAGAGACCCAGTACTTC.